This T cell receptor (beta chain) comes out of a study of blood T cell repertoires in COVID-19. About the research overall: Some COVID-19 samples were acute and others convalescent; all came from the United States, Italy and Spain. The cDNA or gDNA used as material had been derived from T cells, B-cell-depleted T cells, or PBMCs.

The CDR3 extends over 13 amino acids. After removal of 6 bases from V and 3 bases from J, the junction contained 4 bases not matched to a gene. Germline values: CDR1 SGHAT, CDR2 FQNNGV. Sequencing was performed with immunoSEQ multiplex PCR; in TCRdb, only in-frame clones are kept and a portion is missing. Found here are some 140,000 clones, approximately 80% of them singletons; the top ten hold 25% to 30%. This TCR derives from a woman aged 55-70 years with acute or convalescent COVID-19. Sequencing was performed on peripheral blood. The chain links TRBV11-2 to TRBJ1-1; 7 nucleotides agree with TRBD1. The CDR3 spells CASRYQGDTEAFF. Here the CDR3 DNA reads TGTGCCAGCAGATACCAGGGGGACACTGAAGCTTTCTTT.